This TCR beta chain was sequenced in a study of blood T cell repertoires in COVID-19. Overall study context: T cells, B-cell-depleted T cells, or PBMCs supplied cDNA or gDNA.

The repertoire was sequenced with immunoSEQ multiplex PCR; TCRdb's copy has only in-frame clones and lacks some. The table lists about 180,000 clones, approximately 83% of them singletons. The CDR3 contains 15 residues. CDR1 is LGHNA, CDR2 YNFKEQ, per germline. Trimming cost V 0 bases and J 10 bases; bases outside gene matches: 8. The sample was peripheral blood. The J gene is TRBJ2-1, the V gene TRBV4-2, with TRBD2 matching over 8 bases. This TCR was sampled from a human donor with active or convalescent COVID-19. The donor label of this sample is uncertain. This CDR3 is CASSQERGAQPEQFF. CDR3 nucleotide sequence: TGTGCCAGCAGCCAAGAGCGGGGGGCCCAACCGGAGCAGTTCTTC.